These T cell receptor beta chains were read from a single sample in a study of shared clonotypes between healthy human individuals. Method: immunoSEQ multiplex PCR; TCRdb's copy keeps in-frame clones and lacks some. Of 550,000 to 650,000 clones detected, approximately 96% appear once; the ten largest clones hold less than 0.13%. Sequenced sample: naive CD8+ T cells sorted from blood. Receptors were obtained from a woman in her thirties in good health. The CDR3 runs from the conserved cysteine through the conserved F or W. Each record gives: V gene, clone size, D gene, J gene, CDR3 protein, CDR3 DNA. D genes are given only for firm matches. A row's size may be missing; if present it is once, few, many or a size class.

TRBV15,-,-,TRBJ2-1,CATSGPRSYNEQFF,TGTGCCACCAGCGGGCCGCGCTCCTACAATGAGCAGTTCTTC
TRBV7-9,-,TRBD2,TRBJ2-1,CASSLERGDNEQFF,TGTGCCAGCAGCTTAGAGCGGGGGGACAATGAGCAGTTCTTC
TRBV6-5,-,-,TRBJ2-7,CASTGGDSYEQYF,TGTGCCAGCACGGGCGGGGACTCCTACGAGCAGTACTTC
TRBV28,-,TRBD1,TRBJ1-4,CASGQGQTLFF,TGTGCCAGCGGGCAGGGACAGACTCTGTTTTTT
TRBV27,-,-,TRBJ2-2,CASSGIPLTGELFF,TGTGCCAGCAGTGGTATCCCCCTCACCGGGGAGCTGTTTTTT
TRBV6-4,-,-,TRBJ2-7,CASSDASPTPYEQYF,TGTGCCAGCAGTGACGCTAGCCCAACTCCCTACGAGCAGTACTTC
TRBV7-6,-,TRBD1,TRBJ1-5,CASSGGTGIGNQPQHF,TGTGCCAGCAGCGGGGGGACAGGGATAGGCAATCAGCCCCAGCATTTT
TRBV29-1,-,-,TRBJ2-7,CSVDPGSGYEQYF,TGCAGCGTTGACCCAGGGAGCGGCTACGAGCAGTACTTC
TRBV14,-,-,TRBJ2-3,CASSLGLLADTQYF,TGTGCCAGCAGCCTGGGACTCCTCGCAGATACGCAGTATTTT
TRBV27,-,-,TRBJ2-3,CASSSLGADTQYF,TGTGCCAGCAGTTCTCTGGGGGCAGATACGCAGTATTTT
TRBV27,-,-,TRBJ2-1,CASCVEINSYNEQFF,TGTGCCAGCTGCGTCGAGATAAACTCCTACAATGAGCAGTTCTTC
TRBV6-1,-,-,TRBJ2-5,CASSEFWGNRDQETQYF,TGTGCCAGCAGTGAATTCTGGGGGAATCGGGACCAAGAGACCCAGTACTTC
TRBV6-1,-,-,TRBJ1-3,CTCRFGNTIYF,TGTACTTGCAGGTTCGGAAACACCATATATTTT
TRBV29-1,-,TRBD1,TRBJ1-3,CSVEETGPGNTIYF,TGCAGCGTTGAAGAGACAGGGCCTGGAAACACCATATATTTT
TRBV19,-,TRBD1,TRBJ1-6,CASSTRDSYNSPLHF,TGTGCCAGTAGTACGAGGGACAGCTATAATTCACCCCTCCACTTT
TRBV4-1,-,-,TRBJ1-2,CASSQKSRDINYGYTF,TGCGCCAGCAGCCAGAAAAGTAGGGACATTAACTATGGCTACACCTTC
TRBV19,-,TRBD1,TRBJ1-5,CASSIRGRLEPQHF,TGTGCCAGTAGTATTAGGGGGCGCTTAGAGCCCCAGCATTTT
TRBV7-6,-,TRBD1,TRBJ1-5,CASSLRDRGILNQPQHF,TGTGCCAGCAGCTTACGGGACAGGGGGATCCTTAATCAGCCCCAGCATTTT
TRBV28,once,-,TRBJ2-7,CAGRAPYEQYF,TGTGCCGGAAGGGCCCCCTACGAGCAGTACTTC
TRBV21-1,once,-,TRBJ1-2,CASSIIGQGVGYTF,TGTGCCAGCAGCATTATCGGACAGGGCGTTGGCTACACCTTC
TRBV28,-,-,TRBJ2-5,CASSLGDVAPETQYF,TGTGCCAGCAGTTTAGGGGACGTTGCCCCGGAGACCCAGTACTTC
TRBV27,-,-,TRBJ2-1,CASRVGGTEIYNEQFF,TGTGCCAGCAGGGTGGGAGGGACAGAAATATACAATGAGCAGTTCTTC
TRBV6-5,-,TRBD2,TRBJ2-3,CASSYSPSGNTDTQYF,TGTGCCAGCAGTTACTCGCCTAGCGGGAACACAGATACGCAGTATTTT
TRBV2,-,-,TRBJ2-7,CASSVTPDSYEQYF,TGTGCCAGCAGTGTGACCCCCGACTCCTACGAGCAGTACTTC
TRBV19,-,-,TRBJ1-1,CASTNLGNTEAFF,TGTGCCAGCACGAACCTAGGGAACACTGAAGCTTTCTTT
TRBV30,-,-,TRBJ2-7,CAWLGPGAEQYF,TGTGCCTGGCTGGGACCGGGAGCGGAGCAGTACTTC
TRBV28,once,-,TRBJ2-1,CASSGQGVSGFYNEQFF,TGTGCCAGCAGTGGCCAGGGAGTCAGCGGGTTCTACAATGAGCAGTTCTTC
TRBV2,-,TRBD1,TRBJ2-7,CASSSGQGPGYEQYF,TGTGCCAGCAGTTCGGGACAGGGCCCAGGGTACGAGCAGTACTTC
TRBV28,-,TRBD2,TRBJ2-7,CASSTWSSGTYEQYF,TGTGCCAGCAGTACCTGGTCTAGCGGGACCTACGAGCAGTACTTC
TRBV27,few,-,TRBJ2-3,CASSPSTDTQYF,TGTGCCAGCAGTCCGAGCACAGATACGCAGTATTTT
TRBV2,-,-,TRBJ1-1,CASSAGVTEAFF,TGTGCCAGCAGTGCAGGGGTCACTGAAGCTTTCTTT
TRBV27,once,TRBD2,TRBJ2-1,CASGTRFYEQFF,TGTGCCAGTGGGACTAGATTCTATGAGCAGTTCTTC
TRBV2,-,TRBD1,TRBJ1-5,CASSAIPGTEGNQPQHF,TGTGCCAGCAGTGCCATCCCCGGGACAGAGGGGAATCAGCCCCAGCATTTT